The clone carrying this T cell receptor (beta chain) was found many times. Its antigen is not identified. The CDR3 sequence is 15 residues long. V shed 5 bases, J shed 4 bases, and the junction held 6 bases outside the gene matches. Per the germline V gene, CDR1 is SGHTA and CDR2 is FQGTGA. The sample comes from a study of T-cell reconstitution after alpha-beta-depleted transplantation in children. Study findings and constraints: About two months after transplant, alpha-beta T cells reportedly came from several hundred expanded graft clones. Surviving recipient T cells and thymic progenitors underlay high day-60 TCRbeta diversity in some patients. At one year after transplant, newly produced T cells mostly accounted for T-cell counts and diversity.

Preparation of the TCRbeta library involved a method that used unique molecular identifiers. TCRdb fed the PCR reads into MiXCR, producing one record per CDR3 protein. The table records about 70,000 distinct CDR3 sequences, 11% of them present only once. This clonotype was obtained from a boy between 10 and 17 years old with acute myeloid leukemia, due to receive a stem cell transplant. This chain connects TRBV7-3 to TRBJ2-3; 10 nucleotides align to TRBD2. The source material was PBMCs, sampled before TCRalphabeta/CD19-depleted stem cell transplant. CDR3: CASSPTSGNSDTQYF. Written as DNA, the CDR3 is TGTGCCAGCAGCCCCACTAGCGGGAACTCAGATACGCAGTATTTT.